This TCR beta chain came from a study of PD-L1 blockade in urothelial cancer. Study summary: The year 2014 saw patients start atezolizumab, 1,200 mg intravenously every 3 weeks.

Trimming at V came to 8 bases and at J to 0 bases, leaving 8 bases not matched to a gene. Germline V gene lookup returns CDR1 LNHNV and CDR2 YYDKDF (reference sequence). The CDR3 has 15 residues. Time point of the sample: peripheral blood 6 weeks after treatment start. Using immunoSEQ multiplex PCR, the repertoire was profiled, and TCRdb retains in-frame clones only, with some absent. Of around 110,000 clones listed, roughly 90% were seen once; the top ten hold approximately 3.8%. The sequence was collected from a man between 60 and 75 years old with urothelial cancer. The sequencing used PBMCs, collected around atezolizumab (anti-PD-L1) treatment. The V call is TRBV15, the J call TRBJ2-3, with 7 bases identical to TRBD1. CDR3 amino acids: CATSKGAPSTDTQYF. The CDR3 DNA reads as TGTGCCACCTCGAAGGGGGCGCCCAGCACAGATACGCAGTATTTT.